This T cell receptor (beta chain) was observed in a study of graft-versus-host responses after intestinal transplantation. Study-level information: Recipients had transplants, and these were multivisceral, liver-intestinal, or isolated intestinal. After anti-thymocyte globulin induction, recipients took tacrolimus and steroids for 3 to 4 years. General observations from the study: The authors found GvH clones in recipient marrow, some appearing first in ileum or blood. Clonal ratios of graft-versus-host to host-versus-graft in allografts were high for patients exhibiting graft-donor T cell macrochimerism.

The method was immunoSEQ multiplex PCR; TCRdb's version includes in-frame clones alone and lacks a portion of them. The profile shows 75,000 to 100,000 clones, about nine tenths of them singletons. Concerning this clone itself: Its antigen remains unidentified.

The V and J ends lost 1 base and 7 bases respectively, with 10 bases between them. Germline V gene lookup returns CDR1 SGHNT and CDR2 YENEEA. This CDR3 is built from 13 residues. This chain joins TRBV11-3 and TRBJ1-1; D ambiguous. The receptor was derived from a human patient who received an intestinal transplant, so some T cells may come from the graft donor. The sequences come from PBMCs, collected 450 to 460 days after intestinal transplant. The CDR3 reads CASSLVGGHEAFF. The CDR3 DNA sequence: TGTGCCAGCAGCTTAGTAGGAGGGCATGAAGCTTTCTTT. The full variable domain, completed using reference TRBV11-3 and TRBJ1-1, is EAGVVQSPRYKIIEKKQPVAFWCNPISGHNTLYWYLQNLGQGPELLIRYENEEAVDDSQLPKDRFSAERLKGVDSTLKIQPAELGDSAVYLCASSLVGGHEAFFGQGTRLTVV.